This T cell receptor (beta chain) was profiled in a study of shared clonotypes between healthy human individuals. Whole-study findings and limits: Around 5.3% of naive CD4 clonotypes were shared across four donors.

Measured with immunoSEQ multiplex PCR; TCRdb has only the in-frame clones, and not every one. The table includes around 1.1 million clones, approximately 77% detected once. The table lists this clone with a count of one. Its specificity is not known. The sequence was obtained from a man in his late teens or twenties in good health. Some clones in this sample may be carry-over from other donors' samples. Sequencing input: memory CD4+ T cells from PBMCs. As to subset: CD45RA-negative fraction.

The CDR3 sequence is CASSVGGNLGVSSGYGYTF. CDR3 coding DNA: TGTGCCAGCAGCGTCGGCGGGAATTTGGGGGTTTCATCTGGATATGGCTACACCTTC. V gene TRBV9 combines with J gene TRBJ1-2; the D gene is possibly TRBD1 (5 bases). Per the germline V gene, CDR1 is SGDLS and CDR2 is YYNGEE. V lost 2 bases to trimming and J lost 5 bases, with 28 bases between them. The CDR3 runs 19 residues.